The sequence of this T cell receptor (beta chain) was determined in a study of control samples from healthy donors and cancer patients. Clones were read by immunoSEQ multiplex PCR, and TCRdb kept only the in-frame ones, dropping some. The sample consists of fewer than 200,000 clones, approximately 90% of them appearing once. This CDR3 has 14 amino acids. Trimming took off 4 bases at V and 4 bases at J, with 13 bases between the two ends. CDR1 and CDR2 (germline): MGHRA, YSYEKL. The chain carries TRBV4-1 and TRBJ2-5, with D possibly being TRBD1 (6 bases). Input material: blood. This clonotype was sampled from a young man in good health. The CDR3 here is CASSLQGLGETQYF. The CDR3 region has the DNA TGCGCCAGCAGCCTTCAGGGGCTGGGAGAGACCCAGTACTTC.